The 30 T cell receptor beta chains reported below all come from one sample, sequenced in a study of OX40 agonist ivuxolimab in advanced cancers. Repertoires were generated with immunoSEQ multiplex PCR, while TCRdb's copy carries only in-frame clones and drops some. Of roughly 51,000 clones listed, approximately 90% were seen once; the top ten hold over 0.5%. Here the sequenced sample was CD4+ or CD8+ T cells sorted from blood, taken in a trial of the OX40 agonist ivuxolimab. These receptors were collected from an adult with an advanced solid tumor such as melanoma, head and neck, liver or kidney cancer.

V and J are TRBV10-3 and TRBJ1-1; D is undetermined. V was clipped by 6 bases and J by 7 bases, with 15 bases between them. The germline V gene has CDR1 ENHRY and CDR2 SYGVKD. CDR3 length: 13 amino acids. For the CDR3, the DNA is TGTGCCATCAGCTGGACGGCTAGGGATGAAGCTTTCTTT. It yields the protein CAISWTARDEAFF.

This clone was counted a single time. V and J are TRBV4-2 and TRBJ2-1; 14 nucleotides align to TRBD2. The CDR3 extends over 17 amino acids. The junction had 8 bases not matched to a gene; V was cut back by 0 bases and J by 10 bases. Germline CDR1 LGHNA, CDR2 YNFKEQ. CDR3 DNA sequence: TGTGCCAGCAGCCAAGAGGAGGGACTAGCGGGAGTTTGGGAGCAGTTCTTC. Translation: CASSQEEGLAGVWEQFF.

J is TRBJ1-1 and V is TRBV6-1; D unclear. Per germline, CDR1 MNHNS and CDR2 SASEGT. V was shortened by 5 bases and J by 7 bases, with 14 bases between the two germline ends. The CDR3 spans 13 residues. The CDR3 DNA reads as TGTGCCAGCAGTACGATGAGGTTGGGTGAAGCTTTCTTT. Translating it yields CASSTMRLGEAFF.

The rearrangement links TRBV6-6 to TRBJ2-7; tentative D call: TRBD1 (5 bases). The V end lost 6 bases, the J end lost 2 bases, and 14 bases lay between the germline ends. The germline V gene has CDR1 MNHNY and CDR2 SVGAGI (reference sequence). CDR3 size: 14 residues. The CDR3 DNA is TGTGCCAGCAGGCCCTACGTAGGGGCCTACGAGCAGTACTTC. Translated: CASRPYVGAYEQYF.

The V and J genes are TRBV27 and TRBJ2-1, with D maybe TRBD1 (5 bases). CDR1 is MNHEY, CDR2 SMNVEV, per germline (reference sequence). The CDR3 spans 14 residues. V was cut by 3 bases and J by 4 bases, with 10 bases left in between. The chain's CDR3 is CASSFQGSYNEQFF. Here the CDR3 DNA reads TGTGCCAGCAGTTTCCAGGGTTCATACAATGAGCAGTTCTTC.

The count of this clone is one. The chain joins TRBV5-4 to TRBJ2-7; D not certain. Trimming left V 4 bases short and J 4 bases short, with 15 bases between. Germline CDR1 and CDR2: SGHNT and YYREEE (reference sequence). CDR3 length: 14 residues. The CDR3 nucleotides read TGTGCCAGCAGCCAAGATGGAAGCGCGTACGAGCAGTACTTC. It yields the protein CASSQDGSAYEQYF. Drawing the rest from reference TRBV5-4 and TRBJ2-7, the complete variable domain is ETGVTQSPTHLIKTRGQQVTLRCSSQSGHNTVSWYQQALGQGPQFIFQYYREEENGRGNFPPRFSGLQFPNYSSELNVNALELDDSALYLCASSQDGSAYEQYFGPGTRLTVT.

The chain has TRBV28 and TRBJ2-3, with TRBD2 matching over 8 bases. This CDR3 has 14 amino acids. The germline V gene has CDR1 MDHEN and CDR2 SYDVKM. The trim removed 7 bases at V and 1 base at J, leaving 4 bases unmatched. In DNA form, the CDR3 reads TGTGCCAGCACTAGCGGGTTTCGCACAGATACGCAGTATTTT. Protein sequence: CASTSGFRTDTQYF.

With regard to this clone: Other DNA sequences in the sample encode the same CDR3. V and J are TRBV28 and TRBJ2-7; D may be TRBD2 (5 bases). The CDR3 consists of 13 residues. Trimming took 6 bases from V and 7 from J, leaving 16 bases between them. The germline V gene encodes CDR1 MDHEN and CDR2 SYDVKM. CDR3 bases: TGTGCCAGCAGCTTAGGAGAGGGTGAAGAGCAGTACTTC. Translated, it gives CASSLGEGEEQYF.

V is TRBV4-1 and J is TRBJ2-7, with D tentatively TRBD2 (6 bases). The CDR3 totals 17 residues. V was pared by 0 bases and J by 4 bases, with 19 bases between. Germline V gene lookup returns CDR1 MGHRA and CDR2 YSYEKL. The chain's CDR3 is CASSQDYQGGTLYEQYF. The CDR3 DNA reads TGCGCCAGCAGCCAAGATTATCAGGGAGGTACCCTGTACGAGCAGTACTTC.

The chain employs TRBV2 and TRBJ1-3; D not certain. Trimming stripped 6 bases from V and 2 bases from J, with 11 bases between. The CDR3 contains 14 residues. Germline V gene sequence: CDR1 SNHLY, CDR2 FYNNEI. In DNA form, the CDR3 reads TGTGCCAGCAGGGATACAGTAGCTGGAAACACCATATATTTT. Residues: CASRDTVAGNTIYF.

V usage is TRBV6-5 and J usage is TRBJ2-5, with D possibly TRBD1 on 6 matching bases. The J call may be mistaken, given a closer DNA end match to TRBJ2-7. CDR3 length: 13 residues. CDR1 MNHEY and CDR2 SVGAGI come from the germline V gene. The CDR3 sequence is CASSRGQFYEQYF. In nucleotides, the CDR3 is TGTGCCAGCAGCCGAGGACAGTTCTACGAGCAGTACTTC.

The chain combines TRBV10-3 with TRBJ2-7; TRBD2 matches at 13 bases. The germline V gene has CDR1 ENHRY and CDR2 SYGVKD. The V segment lost 5 bases and the J segment 5 bases; nucleotides outside the gene matches: 6. The CDR3 consists of 15 residues. The CDR3 reads CAISWTSGSRNEQYF. The DNA of the CDR3 is TGTGCCATCAGTTGGACTAGCGGGAGTAGGAACGAGCAGTACTTC.

The genes are TRBV29-1 and TRBJ2-2; D may be TRBD1 or TRBD2 (5 bases each). CDR3 length equals 14 residues. In germline, CDR1 is SQVTM, CDR2 ANQGSEA. Trimming left V 6 bases short and J 6 bases short, with 17 bases between. The CDR3 nucleotides read TGCAGCGTAACACCGGGACCCCGAGCCGGGGAGCTGTTTTTT. This codes for CSVTPGPRAGELFF.

With respect to this clone: Other nucleotide sequences in the sample specify the same CDR3. The chain joins TRBV7-3 to TRBJ2-7; D ambiguous. CDR3 size: 14 residues. Looked up from germline, CDR1 is SGHTA and CDR2 is FQGTGA. V was cut by 2 bases and J by 0 bases, with 8 bases left in between. CDR3 sequence reads: CASSLSGSSYEQYF. The DNA for the CDR3 is TGTGCCAGCAGCTTATCCGGCAGCTCCTACGAGCAGTACTTC. Complete variable domain (other parts from reference TRBV7-3 and TRBJ2-7): GAGVSQTPSNKVTEKGKYVELRCDPISGHTALYWYRQSLGQGPEFLIYFQGTGAADDSGLPNDRFFAVRPEGSVSTLKIQRTERGDSAVYLCASSLSGSSYEQYFGPGTRLTVT.

This clone was counted a few times. The chain links TRBV7-2 to TRBJ2-3, with 13 nucleotides matching TRBD2. The germline V gene encodes CDR1 SGHTA and CDR2 FQGNSA. This CDR3 region has 15 residues. V was clipped by 5 bases and J by 7 bases; unmatched bases: 6. CDR3 loop: CASSTSGRGSYTQYF. In DNA form, the CDR3 reads TGTGCCAGCAGCACTAGCGGGAGGGGTTCCTATACGCAGTATTTT.

The chain has TRBV19 and TRBJ2-7, with a possible D match to TRBD2 (7 bases). The V gene lost 9 bases and the J gene lost 3 bases, with 12 bases spanning the gap. In germline, CDR1 is LNHDA, CDR2 SQIVND (reference sequence). The CDR3 is made up of 12 amino acids. CDR3 in amino acids: CASRGAFYEQYF. As DNA, the CDR3 is TGTGCCAGCCGGGGGGCCTTCTACGAGCAGTACTTC.

V usage is TRBV2 and J usage is TRBJ2-1; D may be TRBD2 (6 bases). With 2 bases removed from V and 7 bases from J, the gap between germline ends came to 9 bases. Germline CDR1 reads SNHLY; CDR2 reads FYNNEI. This CDR3 spans 13 amino acids. CDR3 residues: CASSERGRNEQFF. Here the CDR3 DNA reads TGTGCCAGCAGTGAAAGAGGGAGGAATGAGCAGTTCTTC.

Only a few counts were recorded for this clone. This chain connects TRBV5-1 to TRBJ2-3; TRBD2 aligns across 7 bases. From germline, CDR1 is SGHRS and CDR2 YFSETQ. The CDR3 sequence is 16 residues long. Trimming removed 0 bases from V and 1 base from J; junction bases left unmatched: 5. CDR3 amino acids: CASSLEGLEGTDTQYF. CDR3 DNA: TGCGCCAGCAGCTTGGAAGGACTAGAAGGCACAGATACGCAGTATTTT.

The chain recombines TRBV10-1 with TRBJ1-6; D might be TRBD1 (5 bases). The CDR3 is made up of 13 amino acids. Germline V gene data show CDR1 as WNHNN and CDR2 as SYGVQD (reference sequence). Trimming removed 4 bases from V and 9 bases from J, with 10 bases in between. Written as DNA, the CDR3 is TGCGCCAGCAGTGCGGACACCGGTTCACCCCTCCACTTT. Amino acids: CASSADTGSPLHF.

The V and J genes are TRBV4-1 and TRBJ2-2; TRBD1 might be the D (6 bases). This CDR3 contains 16 residues. V dropped 4 bases and J dropped 4 bases, with 16 bases sitting between them. Looked up from germline, CDR1 is MGHRA and CDR2 is YSYEKL. DNA for the CDR3: TGCGCCAGCAGCCCACAAGGGGGAAGTCTCACCGGGGAGCTGTTTTTT. It translates to CASSPQGGSLTGELFF.

The chain joins TRBV4-1 to TRBJ2-1; TRBD2 matches 7 bases. The V segment lost 3 bases and the J segment 6 bases; nucleotides outside the gene matches: 17. The CDR3 extends over 18 amino acids. Germline-derived CDR1 and CDR2 are MGHRA and YSYEKL. CDR3 protein: CASSQLALAAFRSNEQFF. DNA for the CDR3: TGCGCCAGCAGCCAGCTAGCCCTAGCGGCCTTTAGGAGCAATGAGCAGTTCTTC.

DNA for the CDR3: TGTGCCAGCAGCGTAGGGACTAGCGGGGATTACGAGCAGTACTTC. This codes for CASSVGTSGDYEQYF. The V call is TRBV9, the J call TRBJ2-5, with 12 nucleotides matching TRBD2. The J call may be mistaken, given a closer DNA end match to TRBJ2-7. The CDR3 is 15 amino acids. The germline gives CDR1 SGDLS, CDR2 YYNGEE.

This sequence joins TRBV7-6 and TRBJ1-3; 10 nucleotides agree with TRBD1. The J segment lost 2 bases and the V segment lost 1 base, leaving 8 bases of the junction unmatched. This CDR3 spans 18 amino acids. In germline, CDR1 is SGHVS, CDR2 FNYEAQ. The CDR3 is CASSLEAYDRGPGNTIYF. The CDR3 DNA reads TGTGCCAGCAGCTTAGAGGCCTACGACAGGGGGCCTGGAAACACCATATATTTT. The full variable domain, with the rest looked up from reference TRBV7-6 and TRBJ1-3, is GAGVSQSPRYKVTKRGQDVALRCDPISGHVSLYWYRQALGQGPEFLTYFNYEAQQDKSGLPNDRFSAERPEGSISTLTIQRTEQRDSAMYRCASSLEAYDRGPGNTIYFGEGSWLTVV.

The gene calls are TRBV6-6 and TRBJ2-7, with 9 nucleotides matching TRBD1. V gave up 4 bases and J gave up 6 bases; unmatched junction bases: 7. Germline CDR1 and CDR2: MNHNY and SVGAGI (reference sequence). The CDR3 consists of 14 residues. CDR3 sequence reads: CASSFRTGVTEQYF. In nucleotides, the CDR3 is TGTGCCAGCAGTTTTCGGACAGGGGTTACCGAGCAGTACTTC.

The chain couples TRBV18 to TRBJ2-7; D may correspond to TRBD1 or TRBD2 (6 bases each). The V end was cut by 4 bases, the J end by 5 bases, with 15 bases between. Germline assignment: CDR1 KGHSH and CDR2 LQKENI. The CDR3 is 14 residues long. In nucleotides, the CDR3 is TGTGCCAGCTCACTACGCGGGACACTCGACGAGCAGTACTTC. It is translated as CASSLRGTLDEQYF.

This chain links TRBV11-3 with TRBJ2-3; D may match TRBD1 or TRBD2 (5 bases each). From germline, CDR1 is SGHNT and CDR2 YENEEA. V lost 6 bases and J lost 8, with 12 bases in between. The CDR3 covers 12 residues. CDR3 residues: CASSRGDGTQYF. In DNA form, the CDR3 reads TGTGCCAGCAGTCGTGGGGACGGTACGCAGTATTTT.

The genes are TRBV18 and TRBJ2-1; 7 positions agree with TRBD2. This CDR3 is 16 amino acids long. Trimming took 3 bases from V and 2 from J; bases not matched to a gene: 7. CDR1 and CDR2 from the germline V gene are KGHSH and LQKENI. The DNA for the CDR3 is TGTGCCAGCTCACCCACACGCGGGAGAGCCTACAATGAGCAGTTCTTC. It is translated as CASSPTRGRAYNEQFF.

The sample holds one count of this clone. The chain is built from TRBV14 and TRBJ2-7; 12 bases line up with TRBD2. Trimming took 4 bases from V and 0 from J; bases not matched to a gene: 1. Per germline, CDR1 SGHDN and CDR2 FVKESK. The CDR3 extends over 15 amino acids. Here the CDR3 DNA reads TGTGCCAGCAGCCGACTAGCGGGAGTCTCCTACGAGCAGTACTTC. This translates into CASSRLAGVSYEQYF. Based on the CDR3 plus reference TRBV14 and TRBJ2-7, the full variable domain is EAGVTQFPSHSVIEKGQTVTLRCDPISGHDNLYWYRRVMGKEIKFLLHFVKESKQDESGMPNNRFLAERTGGTYSTLKVQPAELEDSGVYFCASSRLAGVSYEQYFGPGTRLTVT.

V and J are TRBV6-5 and TRBJ2-5; D remains unclear. The germline V gene has CDR1 MNHEY and CDR2 SVGAGI. The CDR3 consists of 14 residues. V was cut by 5 bases and J by 1 base, with 11 bases left in between. The chain's CDR3 is CASSHGQAQETQYF. DNA of the CDR3: TGTGCCAGCAGTCACGGGCAGGCCCAAGAGACCCAGTACTTC.

This clone showed up just a few times. Written as DNA, the CDR3 is TGTGCCAGCAGTACCCTCAGGACAGGGGGCCTCTATGGCTACACCTTC. Translating gives CASSTLRTGGLYGYTF. The genes are TRBV27 and TRBJ1-2; TRBD1 matches at 11 bases. Per germline, CDR1 MNHEY and CDR2 SMNVEV (reference sequence). J was trimmed by 4 bases and V by 5 bases; bases with no gene match: 9. This CDR3 comprises 16 residues.